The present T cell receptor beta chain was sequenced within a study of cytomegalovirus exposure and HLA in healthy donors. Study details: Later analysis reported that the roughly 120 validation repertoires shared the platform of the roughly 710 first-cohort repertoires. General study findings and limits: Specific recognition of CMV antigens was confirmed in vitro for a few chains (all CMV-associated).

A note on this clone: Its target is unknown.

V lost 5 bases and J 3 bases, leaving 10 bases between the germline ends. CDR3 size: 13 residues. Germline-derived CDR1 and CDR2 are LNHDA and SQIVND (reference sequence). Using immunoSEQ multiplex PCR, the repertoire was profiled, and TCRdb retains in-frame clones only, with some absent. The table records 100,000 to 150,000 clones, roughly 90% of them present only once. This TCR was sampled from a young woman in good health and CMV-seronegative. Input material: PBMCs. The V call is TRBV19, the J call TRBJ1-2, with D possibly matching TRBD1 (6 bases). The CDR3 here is CASSAQGDYGYTF. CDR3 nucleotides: TGTGCCAGTAGTGCACAGGGAGACTATGGCTACACCTTC.